The 19 T cell receptor beta chains given below trace back to one sample, sequenced in a study of shared clonotypes between healthy human individuals. Profiling relied on immunoSEQ multiplex PCR, and the TCRdb table lists in-frame clones only, not all of them. Here the sample spans hundreds of thousands of clones, around 96% being singletons. The naive CD8 fraction comprised CD45RO-negative cells positively selected for CCR7 and excluded terminally differentiated effector memory CD45RA+ cells. The sequencing sample was made of naive CD8+ T cells sorted from blood. Every receptor here comes from a woman aged 25 to 45 in good health.

The chain links TRBV5-6 to TRBJ2-7; perhaps TRBD2 as D (5 bases). The V gene lost 4 bases and the J gene lost 3 bases, with 8 bases spanning the gap. Germline CDR1 SGHDT, CDR2 YYEEEE. CDR3 length: 12 residues. The CDR3 DNA sequence: TGTGCCAGCAGCCGGGGAAACTACGAGCAGTACTTC. Translated, it gives CASSRGNYEQYF.

The genes are TRBV5-1 and TRBJ2-7; 8 bases line up with TRBD2. CDR1 SGHRS and CDR2 YFSETQ come from the germline V gene. With 4 bases clipped from V and 1 base from J, the junction kept 4 bases outside the gene matches. This CDR3 region has 14 residues. The CDR3: CASSGLAGSYEQYF. DNA of the CDR3: TGCGCCAGCAGCGGGTTAGCGGGGTCCTACGAGCAGTACTTC.

This clone occurred once. The chain couples TRBV30 to TRBJ2-7; TRBD1 matches 7 bases. Germline V gene sequence: CDR1 GTSNPN, CDR2 SVGIG (reference sequence). V shed 3 bases and J 0 bases; nucleotides not matched to a gene: 5. The CDR3 sequence is 14 residues long. CDR3 residues: CAWSRTGDSYEQYF. DNA for the CDR3: TGTGCCTGGAGCCGGACAGGCGACTCCTACGAGCAGTACTTC.

The rearrangement uses TRBV10-1 and TRBJ2-7; tentatively, D is TRBD1 (6 bases). CDR3 length: 14 amino acids. Germline V gene sequence: CDR1 WNHNN, CDR2 SYGVQD (reference sequence). V lost 3 bases, J lost 6 bases, and 15 bases lay in between. The CDR3, as DNA: TGCGCCAGCAGTGAACCCGGGACAACTCTCGAGCAGTACTTC. It codes for CASSEPGTTLEQYF.

This clone showed up just once. Different DNA sequences within this sample yield the same CDR3. The chain recombines TRBV7-9 with TRBJ2-7, with TRBD2 matching 7 bases. With V trimmed by 6 bases and J by 1 base, 3 bases remained unmatched. CDR1 and CDR2 from the germline V gene are SEHNR and FQNEAQ (reference sequence). The CDR3 runs 13 residues. The CDR3 DNA reads as TGTGCCAGCAGTTCTAGCGGATCCTACGAGCAGTACTTC. Translating gives CASSSSGSYEQYF.

This clone occurred once. The chain links TRBV7-9 to TRBJ2-7; 8 nucleotides line up with TRBD2. J lost 0 bases, V lost 5 bases, and 3 bases had no gene match. Germline values: CDR1 SEHNR, CDR2 FQNEAQ (reference sequence). The CDR3 loop spans 14 amino acids. CDR3 coding DNA: TGTGCCAGCAGCCCGGGAGGGAGCTCCTACGAGCAGTACTTC. It translates to CASSPGGSSYEQYF.

The chain combines TRBV7-9 with TRBJ1-1, with D possibly matching TRBD1 (6 bases). The germline V and J ends were trimmed by 5 bases and 6 bases, with 16 bases remaining between them. The CDR3 length is 14 residues. Germline-derived CDR1 and CDR2 are SEHNR and FQNEAQ (reference sequence). The CDR3 nucleotides are TGTGCCAGCAGCCCGACGGACAGATCAGCTGAAGCTTTCTTT. Translating it yields CASSPTDRSAEAFF.

The chain links TRBV6-6 to TRBJ1-2; D remains unclear. Germline V gene sequence: CDR1 MNHNY, CDR2 SVGAGI (reference sequence). The CDR3 has 13 residues. V gave up 2 bases and J gave up 9 bases, with 13 bases separating them. The DNA for the CDR3 is TGTGCCAGCAGTTACGGTCAGCCGGGGAGCTACACCTTC. Protein: CASSYGQPGSYTF.

The J gene is TRBJ1-2, the V gene TRBV27; the D gene is possibly TRBD1 (5 bases). This CDR3 contains 14 residues. Germline CDR1 MNHEY, CDR2 SMNVEV (reference sequence). Trimming took 5 bases from V and 4 from J, leaving 14 bases between them. CDR3 coding DNA: TGTGCCAGCAGTCCGACCGGGGCAATCTATGGCTACACCTTC. Its protein product is CASSPTGAIYGYTF.

The V and J genes are TRBV2 and TRBJ2-4; D is tentatively TRBD1 or TRBD2 (5 bases each). The ends were cut back, 4 bases at V and 1 base at J, with 5 bases in the middle. Germline assignment: CDR1 SNHLY and CDR2 FYNNEI. The CDR3 runs to 13 residues. The CDR3 reads CASSGGAKNIQYF. In DNA form, the CDR3 reads TGTGCCAGCAGTGGGGGGGCCAAAAACATTCAGTACTTC.

This chain links TRBV4-1 with TRBJ2-1, with unresolved D. The CDR3 covers 12 residues. V was clipped by 2 bases and J by 7 bases, with 6 bases between them. Germline V gene sequence: CDR1 MGHRA, CDR2 YSYEKL. The CDR3 loop reads CASSQLGNEQFF. Here the CDR3 DNA reads TGCGCCAGCAGCCAACTAGGGAATGAGCAGTTCTTC.

A note on this clone: The same CDR3 is also encoded by other DNA sequences in this sample. The rearrangement joins TRBV5-4 to TRBJ1-5; possible D gene TRBD1, 5 bases. The CDR3 covers 13 residues. Germline CDR1 reads SGHNT; CDR2 reads YYREEE (reference sequence). Trimming removed 2 bases from V and 4 bases from J, with 7 bases in between. Written as DNA, the CDR3 is TGTGCCAGCAGCTTTGGGGGTAATCAGCCCCAGCATTTT. Encoded protein: CASSFGGNQPQHF. The full variable domain, in which reference TRBV5-4 and TRBJ1-5 provide the parts outside the CDR3, is ETGVTQSPTHLIKTRGQQVTLRCSSQSGHNTVSWYQQALGQGPQFIFQYYREEENGRGNFPPRFSGLQFPNYSSELNVNALELDDSALYLCASSFGGNQPQHFGDGTRLSIL.

V is TRBV7-9 and J is TRBJ2-7, with D unclear. CDR1 and CDR2 (germline): SEHNR, FQNEAQ (reference sequence). The V end lost 7 bases, the J end lost 6 bases, and 16 bases lay between the germline ends. This CDR3 has 13 amino acids. CDR3 coding DNA: TGTGCCAGCACCGGGCCCAACAACCGCGAGCAGTACTTC. It yields the protein CASTGPNNREQYF.

About this clone: Other DNA sequences in the sample encode the same CDR3. The V gene is TRBV27, the J gene TRBJ2-7; TRBD2 might be the D (5 bases). Trimming cost V 3 bases and J 4 bases, with 10 bases left between them. CDR1 is MNHEY, CDR2 SMNVEV, per germline (reference sequence). CDR3 length equals 13 residues. The chain's CDR3 is CASSLRVDYEQYF. In nucleotides, the CDR3 is TGTGCCAGCAGTTTGCGGGTAGATTACGAGCAGTACTTC.

The rearrangement links TRBV28 to TRBJ2-7, with D possibly TRBD1 on 5 matching bases. This CDR3 region has 13 residues. In germline, CDR1 is MDHEN, CDR2 SYDVKM. V dropped 1 base and J dropped 2 bases, with 6 bases sitting between them. The CDR3 reads CASSLSDTYEQYF. The CDR3, as DNA: TGTGCCAGCAGTTTATCGGACACCTACGAGCAGTACTTC.

This rearrangement joins TRBV27 to TRBJ1-2, with D maybe TRBD1 (6 bases). Trimming cost V 2 bases and J 3 bases, with 13 bases left between them. This CDR3 has 15 residues. CDR1 and CDR2 (germline): MNHEY, SMNVEV (reference sequence). The CDR3 is CASSLGRGLDYGYTF. The CDR3 region has the DNA TGTGCCAGCAGTTTAGGTCGGGGGCTCGACTATGGCTACACCTTC.

The chain employs TRBV27 and TRBJ2-2, with D hard to call. Germline CDR1 reads MNHEY; CDR2 reads SMNVEV (reference sequence). This CDR3 is built from 13 residues. V was pared by 1 base and J by 5 bases, with 5 bases between. As DNA, the CDR3 is TGTGCCAGCAGTTTATTGTGGACCGGGGAGCTGTTTTTT. Protein product: CASSLLWTGELFF.

The V call is TRBV13, the J call TRBJ1-1; weak D call: TRBD1 (6 bases). The CDR3 loop spans 14 amino acids. Germline CDR1 reads PRHDT; CDR2 reads FYEKMQ (reference sequence). Trimming removed 5 bases from V and 3 bases from J, with 13 bases in between. The CDR3 nucleotides read TGTGCCAGCAGCACCCACAGGGAATACACTGAAGCTTTCTTT. This translates into CASSTHREYTEAFF. The variable domain in full, with the rest retrieved from reference TRBV13 and TRBJ1-1, is AAGVIQSPRHLIKEKRETATLKCYPIPRHDTVYWYQQGPGQDPQFLISFYEKMQSDKGSIPDRFSAQQFSDYHSELNMSSLELGDSALYFCASSTHREYTEAFFGQGTRLTVV.

Points on this clone: The same CDR3 can be traced to other DNA sequences in this sample. The gene calls are TRBV11-2 and TRBJ2-7; no clear D gene. Trimming took off 1 base at V and 6 bases at J, with 4 bases between the two ends. Germline CDR1 is SGHAT and CDR2 is FQNNGV. The CDR3 consists of 11 residues. The CDR3 nucleotides are TGTGCCAGCAGCTTAGTGGGCGAGCAGTACTTC. It codes for CASSLVGEQYF.